The 26 T cell receptor beta chains below all came from one sample that was sequenced in a study of blood T cell repertoires in COVID-19. Some clones are missing from TCRdb's copy, which holds only in-frame ones; the method was immunoSEQ multiplex PCR. The table includes around 220,000 clones, 85% to 90% detected once. What was sequenced was peripheral blood. These receptors were obtained from a woman aged 45-59 years with acute or convalescent COVID-19.

The CDR3 loop reads CASSTPGDRNTEAFF. The CDR3 DNA is TGTGCCAGTAGTACCCCGGGGGACCGGAACACTGAAGCTTTCTTT. This chain connects TRBV19 to TRBJ1-1; TRBD1 is a possible D gene (5 bases). Trimming cost V 4 bases and J 1 base, with 13 bases left between them. Germline V gives CDR1 LNHDA, CDR2 SQIVND (reference sequence). This CDR3 region has 15 residues.

The chain joins TRBV5-1 to TRBJ1-2; unclear D gene. There are 13 residues in the CDR3. V was cut by 4 bases and J by 2 bases, with 9 bases left in between. The V gene's germline CDR1 is SGHRS and CDR2 YFSETQ. The CDR3 region is CASSVTLNYGYTF. In nucleotides, the CDR3 is TGCGCCAGCAGCGTAACACTAAACTATGGCTACACCTTC.

The chain carries TRBV9 and TRBJ2-1; 8 bases align to TRBD2. Per the germline V gene, CDR1 is SGDLS and CDR2 is YYNGEE. V lost 0 bases and J lost 7; bases outside the gene matches: 9. The CDR3 is 16 residues long. CDR3 coding DNA: TGTGCCAGCAGCGTAGCGAACGGGGGGGCAGGTAATGAGCAGTTCTTC. Protein product: CASSVANGGAGNEQFF.

This CDR3 is CASSSGLAGVPSYEQYF. In DNA form, the CDR3 reads TGTGCCAGCAGTTCAGGACTAGCGGGAGTTCCGAGCTACGAGCAGTACTTC. The chain carries TRBV11-2 and TRBJ2-7; 13 positions agree with TRBD2. The J segment lost 3 bases and the V segment lost 6 bases, leaving 11 bases of the junction unmatched. The length of the CDR3 is 17 residues. Per germline, CDR1 SGHAT and CDR2 FQNNGV.

The gene calls are TRBV5-1 and TRBJ2-5; TRBD1 matches at 7 bases. V was pared by 4 bases and J by 5 bases, with 11 bases of the junction left unmatched. The CDR3 loop spans 15 amino acids. Germline CDR1 and CDR2: SGHRS and YFSETQ. The CDR3 loop is CASSGDRDMLETQYF. CDR3 DNA sequence: TGCGCCAGCAGCGGCGACAGGGATATGTTGGAGACCCAGTACTTC.

The chain has TRBV24-1 and TRBJ2-1; D not resolved. The CDR3 is 13 residues long. The germline V and J ends were trimmed by 1 base and 6 bases, with 6 bases remaining between them. The germline gives CDR1 KGHDR, CDR2 SFDVKD. Here the CDR3 reads CATSDFSPNEQFF. The CDR3 nucleotides read TGTGCCACCAGTGATTTTTCTCCCAATGAGCAGTTCTTC.

The rearrangement uses TRBV6-1 and TRBJ1-5; maybe TRBD1 (5 bases). The CDR3 length is 18 residues. From germline, CDR1 is MNHNS and CDR2 SASEGT. With 2 bases removed from V and 0 bases from J, the gap between germline ends came to 17 bases. Here the CDR3 reads CASSEIFGGNPSNQPQHF. In nucleotides, the CDR3 is TGTGCCAGCAGTGAAATCTTTGGGGGGAATCCTAGCAATCAGCCCCAGCATTTT.

As for this clone: Its ends do not fully match the called genes, so a read error is possible. CDR3 nucleotide sequence: TGTGCCAGCAGCCTAGCGGGACAGTTCACAGATACGCAGTATTTT. Protein sequence: CASSLAGQFTDTQYF. The J gene is TRBJ2-3, the V gene TRBV7-2, with 9 bases matching TRBD2. Germline V gene data show CDR1 as SGHTA and CDR2 as FQGNSA. The CDR3 has 15 amino acids.

This clone was recorded once. CDR3 nucleotides: TGTGCCAGCACGGTTTCTAACACTGAAGCTTTCTTT. It translates to CASTVSNTEAFF. J is TRBJ1-1 and V is TRBV7-9; D is ambiguous. The CDR3 spans 12 residues. CDR1 SEHNR and CDR2 FQNEAQ come from the germline V gene (reference sequence). The V and J ends lost 7 bases and 2 bases respectively, with 8 bases between them.

V and J are TRBV19 and TRBJ1-1, with D perhaps matching TRBD1 (6 bases). V was cut by 6 bases and J by 2 bases, with 16 bases left in between. Germline CDR1 is LNHDA and CDR2 is SQIVND (reference sequence). This CDR3 region has 15 residues. The CDR3 region is CASRGIRGGNTEAFF. The CDR3 coding sequence is TGTGCCAGTAGGGGGATAAGAGGGGGAAACACTGAAGCTTTCTTT.

The CDR3 coding sequence is TGTGCCAGTAACCCTGATATTTTGGGGGCCCTTAGAGGCTACACCTTC. It specifies CASNPDILGALRGYTF. V is TRBV19 and J is TRBJ1-2; tentative D call: TRBD1 (6 bases). Trimming cost V 7 bases and J 8 bases, with 26 bases left between them. Per germline, CDR1 LNHDA and CDR2 SQIVND (reference sequence). The CDR3 covers 16 residues.

The J gene is TRBJ1-2, the V gene TRBV19; tentative D call: TRBD1 (5 bases). This CDR3 contains 15 residues. Germline lookup yields CDR1 LNHDA and CDR2 SQIVND (reference sequence). V was trimmed by 0 bases and J by 2 bases, leaving 10 bases between them. In DNA form, the CDR3 reads TGTGCCAGTAGTATAGATAAGGCAGGGAACTATGGCTACACCTTC. This encodes CASSIDKAGNYGYTF.

This rearrangement joins TRBV3-1 (or the pseudogene TRBV3-2) to TRBJ1-1, with D possibly being TRBD1 (5 bases). Germline values: CDR1 LGHDT, CDR2 YNNKEL (reference sequence). The V end lost 3 bases, the J end lost 1 base, and 12 bases lay between the germline ends. The CDR3 length is 15 residues. CDR3 coding DNA: TGTGCCAGCAGCCACGGGACTATCGGGAACACTGAAGCTTTCTTT. Its translation: CASSHGTIGNTEAFF.

V gene TRBV19 combines with J gene TRBJ2-7; 8 positions match TRBD1. Germline V lookup: CDR1 LNHDA, CDR2 SQIVND (reference sequence). The V segment lost 4 bases and the J segment 4 bases; nucleotides outside the gene matches: 9. The CDR3 extends over 15 amino acids. This CDR3 is CASSTPGQGPYEQYF. DNA of the CDR3: TGTGCCAGTAGTACCCCCGGACAGGGACCTTACGAGCAGTACTTC.

This sequence joins TRBV7-8 and TRBJ1-1; perhaps TRBD1 as D (5 bases). The CDR3 loop spans 17 amino acids. With 0 bases removed from V and 2 bases from J, the gap between germline ends came to 16 bases. In germline, CDR1 is SGHVS, CDR2 FQNEAQ. The CDR3 DNA reads TGTGCCAGCAGCTTAGCGTTTCTTACCAGGGATAACACTGAAGCTTTCTTT. Translated: CASSLAFLTRDNTEAFF. Full variable domain (remainder filled in from reference TRBV7-8 and TRBJ1-1): GAGVSQSPRYKVAKRGQDVALRCDPISGHVSLFWYQQALGQGPEFLTYFQNEAQLDKSGLPSDRFFAERPEGSVSTLKIQRTQQEDSAVYLCASSLAFLTRDNTEAFFGQGTRLTVV.

The chain is built from TRBV3-1 (or the pseudogene TRBV3-2) and TRBJ1-1; the match to TRBD1 covers 7 bases. From germline, CDR1 is LGHDT and CDR2 YNNKEL (reference sequence). CDR3 length: 13 residues. Trimming removed 4 bases from V and 1 base from J; junction bases left unmatched: 0. The chain's CDR3 is CASSRTGNTEAFF. The CDR3, as DNA: TGTGCCAGCAGCCGGACAGGGAACACTGAAGCTTTCTTT.

This sequence joins TRBV18 and TRBJ1-3; the D is unclear. This CDR3 region has 17 residues. Trimming shortened V by 3 bases and J by 0 bases, and 15 bases separated the two germline ends. Per germline, CDR1 KGHSH and CDR2 LQKENI. CDR3 coding DNA: TGTGCCAGCTCACCTGGTGAGGGAGGAGGCTCTGGAAACACCATATATTTT. The encoded protein is CASSPGEGGGSGNTIYF. Together with reference TRBV18 and TRBJ1-3, the CDR3 gives the full variable domain: NAGVMQNPRHLVRRRGQEARLRCSPMKGHSHVYWYRQLPEEGLKFMVYLQKENIIDESGMPKERFSAEFPKEGPSILRIQQVVRGDSAAYFCASSPGEGGGSGNTIYFGEGSWLTVV.

The V and J genes are TRBV18 and TRBJ2-7; 8 bases align to TRBD2. V was pared by 4 bases and J by 1 base, with 9 bases of the junction left unmatched. Per the germline V gene, CDR1 is KGHSH and CDR2 is LQKENI. This CDR3 comprises 16 residues. This CDR3 reads CASSLYGSGSSYEQYF. DNA of the CDR3: TGTGCCAGCTCACTGTATGGGAGCGGGAGTTCCTACGAGCAGTACTTC.

The genes are TRBV7-8 and TRBJ2-5, with D possibly matching TRBD1 (5 bases). The CDR3 spans 13 residues. Germline CDR1 is SGHVS and CDR2 is FQNEAQ. Trimming removed 7 bases from V and 2 bases from J, with 11 bases in between. The CDR3 DNA reads TGTGCCAGCATCCTAAGGGGACAAGAGACCCAGTACTTC. Translation gives CASILRGQETQYF.

In this sample, this clone turned up a few times. The chain combines TRBV9 with TRBJ1-6; D possibly corresponds to TRBD1 (6 bases). Looked up from germline, CDR1 is SGDLS and CDR2 is YYNGEE. V was shortened by 3 bases and J by 0 bases, with 13 bases between the two germline ends. This CDR3 region has 17 residues. CDR3 sequence: CASSDNRVSSYNSPLHF. DNA of the CDR3: TGTGCCAGCAGCGATAACAGGGTGAGCTCCTATAATTCACCCCTCCACTTT.

The chain uses TRBV6-5 and TRBJ1-2, with D unclear. CDR1 is MNHEY and CDR2 is SVGAGI in the germline V gene. CDR3 length: 13 residues. The V gene lost 6 bases and the J gene lost 2 bases, with 10 bases spanning the gap. The CDR3 region is CASSFGANYGYTF. The DNA of the CDR3 is TGTGCCAGCAGCTTCGGTGCAAACTATGGCTACACCTTC.

The chain joins TRBV5-1 to TRBJ1-1; no reliable D call. The V and J ends lost 5 bases and 0 bases respectively, with 11 bases between them. This CDR3 has 14 residues. Germline values: CDR1 SGHRS, CDR2 YFSETQ. CDR3 DNA sequence: TGCGCCAGCAGGGACGGACTCATGAACACTGAAGCTTTCTTT. As protein: CASRDGLMNTEAFF.

This chain uses TRBV21-1 with TRBJ2-3; the table's TRBD2 call for D was not verified on the DNA. TRBV21-1 is designated a pseudogene. This CDR3 comprises 17 residues. DNA for the CDR3: TGTGCCAGCAGAGGGGGGCTAGCGGGAACCGAGGCAGATACGCAGTATTTT. This codes for CASRGGLAGTEADTQYF.

The chain recombines TRBV11-2 with TRBJ1-3; D is unclear. Trimming took 5 bases from V and 4 from J, leaving 15 bases between them. Germline V gives CDR1 SGHAT, CDR2 FQNNGV. CDR3 length: 15 residues. The CDR3 loop is CASSQVLQPGNTIYF. The CDR3 bases are TGTGCCAGCAGCCAAGTCTTACAGCCAGGAAACACCATATATTTT.

The J gene is TRBJ1-1, the V gene TRBV7-9; no firm D call. Trimming left V 2 bases short and J 1 base short, with 8 bases between. There are 14 residues in the CDR3. CDR1 is SEHNR, CDR2 FQNEAQ, per germline (reference sequence). In nucleotides, the CDR3 is TGTGCCAGCAGCTTACACTACCCGAACACTGAAGCTTTCTTT. Translated: CASSLHYPNTEAFF.

This chain links TRBV11-2 with TRBJ1-5; D not certain. The germline V and J ends were trimmed by 0 bases and 9 bases, with 9 bases remaining between them. CDR3 size: 13 residues. Germline V gene data show CDR1 as SGHAT and CDR2 as FQNNGV. This CDR3 reads CASSLDTRRPQHF. The DNA of the CDR3 is TGTGCCAGCAGCTTAGATACGAGGCGGCCCCAGCATTTT. The complete variable domain, with remaining parts taken from reference TRBV11-2 and TRBJ1-5, reads EAGVAQSPRYKIIEKRQSVAFWCNPISGHATLYWYQQILGQGPKLLIQFQNNGVVDDSQLPKDRFSAERLKGVDSTLKIQPAKLEDSAVYLCASSLDTRRPQHFGDGTRLSIL.